Below, 19 T cell receptor beta chains from the same sample are listed, as sequenced in a study of blood T cell repertoires in COVID-19. Profiling relied on immunoSEQ multiplex PCR, and the TCRdb table lists in-frame clones only, not all of them. The table has 95,000 to 100,000 clones, approximately 87% seen once. The material sequenced was peripheral blood. These TCRs come from a woman in her twenties or thirties with acute or convalescent COVID-19.

J is TRBJ2-7 and V is TRBV7-9, with TRBD1 matching 10 bases. The CDR3 covers 15 residues. Germline V CDR1 and CDR2: SEHNR, FQNEAQ (reference sequence). The ends lost 5 bases at V and 3 bases at J; junction bases unmatched: 7. CDR3 in amino acids: CASSARGTGDYEQYF. The CDR3 nucleotides read TGTGCCAGCAGCGCGAGGGGGACAGGGGACTACGAGCAGTACTTC.

The count of this clone is one. This chain links TRBV5-1 with TRBJ2-7, with D perhaps matching TRBD1 (6 bases). The CDR3 runs 16 residues. The germline V and J ends were trimmed by 0 bases and 0 bases, with 13 bases remaining between them. From germline, CDR1 is SGHRS and CDR2 YFSETQ. CDR3 region: CASSLGGPLGSYEQYF. The CDR3 DNA is TGCGCCAGCAGCTTGGGGGGGCCTTTGGGCTCCTACGAGCAGTACTTC.

CDR3 nucleotide sequence: TGCAGTGCTAGTTCCCAGGGAGGCGAGCAGTACTTC. It yields the protein CSASSQGGEQYF. The chain combines TRBV20-1 with TRBJ2-7, with D possibly matching TRBD2 (6 bases). The germline gives CDR1 DFQATT, CDR2 SNEGSKA (reference sequence). CDR3 length: 12 residues. V lost 3 bases, J lost 6 bases, and 12 bases lay in between.

The V gene is TRBV18, the J gene TRBJ2-3, with D possibly being TRBD1 (6 bases). The CDR3 covers 13 residues. From germline, CDR1 is KGHSH and CDR2 LQKENI. Trimming took off 3 bases at V and 5 bases at J, with 9 bases between the two ends. The CDR3 protein is CASSPGHGDTQYF. The CDR3 coding sequence is TGTGCCAGCTCACCGGGACACGGAGATACGCAGTATTTT. The full variable domain, its missing parts supplied by reference TRBV18 and TRBJ2-3, is NAGVMQNPRHLVRRRGQEARLRCSPMKGHSHVYWYRQLPEEGLKFMVYLQKENIIDESGMPKERFSAEFPKEGPSILRIQQVVRGDSAAYFCASSPGHGDTQYFGPGTRLTVL.

The rearrangement joins TRBV5-8 to TRBJ1-5; D uncertain. Germline-derived CDR1 and CDR2 are SGHTS and YDEGEE. V lost 0 bases, J lost 2 bases, and 12 bases lay in between. The CDR3 consists of 16 residues. The CDR3 DNA follows: TGTGCCAGCAGCTTGGAACTATCGACGGGCAATCAGCCCCAGCATTTT. Translating it yields CASSLELSTGNQPQHF. The full variable domain, rest sourced from reference TRBV5-8 and TRBJ1-5, is EAGVTQSPTHLIKTRGQQATLRCSPISGHTSVYWYQQALGLGLQFLLWYDEGEERNRGNFPPRFSGRQFPNYSSELNVNALELEDSALYLCASSLELSTGNQPQHFGDGTRLSIL.

CDR3 sequence: CASSQTYTTYEQYF. DNA for the CDR3: TGTGCCAGCTCCCAGACGTACACTACCTACGAGCAGTACTTC. This chain joins TRBV2 and TRBJ2-7; D not certain. This CDR3 has 14 residues. Germline V CDR1 and CDR2: SNHLY, FYNNEI. V dropped 8 bases and J dropped 2 bases, with 16 bases sitting between them.

The chain combines TRBV5-1 with TRBJ2-2; tentative D call: TRBD1 (6 bases). The V end was cut by 5 bases, the J end by 3 bases, with 8 bases between. Germline V CDR1 and CDR2: SGHRS, YFSETQ. The CDR3 is 13 amino acids. The DNA of the CDR3 is TGCGCCAGCAGACAGGGAGACACCGGGGAGCTGTTTTTT. Translating it yields CASRQGDTGELFF.

This clone has a handful of counts. V usage is TRBV9 and J usage is TRBJ2-7; 7 bases match TRBD2. The ends lost 2 bases at V and 7 bases at J; junction bases unmatched: 6. The V gene's germline CDR1 is SGDLS and CDR2 YYNGEE. The CDR3 length is 13 residues. The CDR3 reads CASSVYDGGEQYF. Written as DNA, the CDR3 is TGTGCCAGCAGCGTCTACGACGGGGGGGAGCAGTACTTC.

V is TRBV24-1 and J is TRBJ2-2, with 8 bases identical to TRBD1. Germline V gene lookup returns CDR1 KGHDR and CDR2 SFDVKD. This CDR3 is built from 16 residues. With V trimmed by 0 bases and J by 5 bases, 4 bases remained unmatched. The CDR3 sequence: CATSDLGTGQTGELFF. The CDR3 DNA follows: TGTGCCACCAGTGATTTGGGGACAGGCCAAACCGGGGAGCTGTTTTTT.

The rearrangement uses TRBV27 and TRBJ2-1, with TRBD1 identical over 9 bases. V lost 0 bases to trimming and J lost 7 bases; unmatched junction nucleotides: 13. Germline V CDR1 and CDR2: MNHEY, SMNVEV (reference sequence). The CDR3 covers 18 residues. The DNA for the CDR3 is TGTGCCAGCAGTTTATCCGGGGGCCCGGGACAGGGTTTTAATGAGCAGTTCTTC. Amino acid sequence: CASSLSGGPGQGFNEQFF.

This sequence joins TRBV12-5 and TRBJ1-6; possible D gene TRBD1, 5 bases. The CDR3 consists of 14 residues. Germline V CDR1 and CDR2: LGHNT, FRNRAP. The V and J ends lost 5 bases and 8 bases respectively, with 13 bases between them. The CDR3 coding sequence is TGTGCTAGTGGTCCCGACCCCAGGGATTCACCCCTCCACTTT. Its protein product is CASGPDPRDSPLHF.

The CDR3 bases are TGTGCCAGCAGCCCCCAGGGACAGGGATGGACCCAGTACTTC. Its protein is CASSPQGQGWTQYF. The J gene is TRBJ2-5, the V gene TRBV3-1 (or the pseudogene TRBV3-2); 9 bases fit TRBD1. This CDR3 has 14 amino acids. V lost 4 bases and J lost 7; bases outside the gene matches: 7. Per the germline V gene, CDR1 is LGHDT and CDR2 is YNNKEL (reference sequence).

The CDR3 nucleotides read TGTGCCAGCAGGTCGACAGGGGAAGGAAACACCATATATTTT. Encoded protein: CASRSTGEGNTIYF. This rearrangement joins TRBV14 to TRBJ1-3; 8 nucleotides agree with TRBD1. Germline V CDR1 and CDR2: SGHDN, FVKESK. This CDR3 spans 14 amino acids. V lost 6 bases and J lost 4; bases outside the gene matches: 5.

The rearrangement uses TRBV7-8 and TRBJ2-6; TRBD2 is a possible D gene (7 bases). This CDR3 comprises 20 residues. Germline V gives CDR1 SGHVS, CDR2 FQNEAQ. Deletions cut 4 bases from V and 0 bases from J, with 22 bases between. CDR3 coding DNA: TGTGCCAGCAGCTCCCTGGGGGGGGCCCCAATGGGCTCTGGGGCCAACGTCCTGACTTTC. Residues: CASSSLGGAPMGSGANVLTF.

The chain couples TRBV11-2 to TRBJ1-4, with D maybe TRBD1 (6 bases). Per germline, CDR1 SGHAT and CDR2 FQNNGV. The CDR3 runs to 14 residues. V was trimmed by 5 bases and J by 7 bases, leaving 14 bases between them. Here the CDR3 DNA reads TGTGCCAGCAGCCAGGGGAGAAGTAGTGAAAAACTGTTTTTT. Protein product: CASSQGRSSEKLFF.

The V call is TRBV18, the J call TRBJ1-2; a possible D gene is TRBD1 (6 bases). Germline CDR1 reads KGHSH; CDR2 reads LQKENI. Deletions cut 2 bases from V and 3 bases from J, with 7 bases between. The CDR3 has 13 amino acids. CDR3 sequence (DNA): TGTGCCAGCTCACCAGGGGGCGACTATGGCTACACCTTC. Amino acids: CASSPGGDYGYTF.

The chain is built from TRBV19 and TRBJ1-5; possibly TRBD1 for D (5 bases). V lost 5 bases, J lost 0 bases, and 17 bases lay in between. CDR3 length: 17 amino acids. CDR1 LNHDA and CDR2 SQIVND come from the germline V gene (reference sequence). The CDR3 DNA reads as TGTGCCAGTAGTGACAGCCCTGCCGCCTTTAGCAATCAGCCCCAGCATTTT. Protein sequence: CASSDSPAAFSNQPQHF. Based on the CDR3 plus reference TRBV19 and TRBJ1-5, the full variable domain is DGGITQSPKYLFRKEGQNVTLSCEQNLNHDAMYWYRQDPGQGLRLIYYSQIVNDFQKGDIAEGYSVSREKKESFPLTVTSAQKNPTAFYLCASSDSPAAFSNQPQHFGDGTRLSIL.

The sample holds a few counts of this clone. The CDR3 protein is CASPKTTGTNTGELFF. CDR3 coding DNA: TGTGCCAGCCCGAAGACTACAGGGACGAACACCGGGGAGCTGTTTTTT. The gene calls are TRBV7-9 and TRBJ2-2; D is perhaps TRBD1 (6 bases). CDR3 length: 16 amino acids. Between the trimmed V and J ends, which lost 8 bases and 0 bases, there was a span of 16 bases. Germline CDR1 SEHNR, CDR2 FQNEAQ (reference sequence).

This clone has just one count. J is TRBJ1-2 and V is TRBV6-5; 8 nucleotides match TRBD1. Germline V gene data show CDR1 as MNHEY and CDR2 as SVGAGI. Trimming cost V 8 bases and J 8 bases; bases outside gene matches: 10. The CDR3 is made up of 13 amino acids. CDR3 loop: CASVTNRGGGYTF. CDR3 nucleotides: TGTGCCAGCGTTACCAACAGGGGGGGCGGCTACACCTTC.